Presented here are 29 T cell receptor beta chains from one specimen sequenced in a study of T cells after yellow fever vaccination. Each CDR3 protein gets one entry after TCRdb re-called the 5' RACE reads with MiXCR. Of some 350,000 distinct CDR3 sequences listed, approximately 4% are singletons. Source: PBMCs, taken 5 days after the yellow fever booster vaccination. Receptor source: a man between 18 and 29 years old who received the YFV17D yellow fever vaccine.

The J gene is TRBJ2-1, the V gene TRBV21-1. TRBV21-1 represents a pseudogene. This CDR3 comprises 16 residues. CDR3 protein: CASSHLGLSPYNEQFF. In DNA form, the CDR3 reads TGTGCCAGCAGCCACCTAGGTTTATCTCCCTACAATGAGCAGTTCTTC.

This clonotype was counted a few times. The genes are TRBV7-6 and TRBJ2-2, with D perhaps matching TRBD1 (5 bases). The length of the CDR3 is 18 residues. Germline values: CDR1 SGHVS, CDR2 FNYEAQ. Trimming cost V 1 base and J 4 bases, with 19 bases left between them. The CDR3 bases are TGTGCCAGCAGCTTAGAGGTGTCAACAGGATACGGCACCGGGGAGCTGTTTTTT. It translates to CASSLEVSTGYGTGELFF.

This chain links TRBV5-4 with TRBJ1-3, with unresolved D. The CDR3 covers 15 residues. V was pared by 2 bases and J by 0 bases, with 9 bases between. Germline values: CDR1 SGHNT, CDR2 YYREEE (reference sequence). The CDR3 reads CASSLDAYSGNTIYF. The CDR3, as DNA: TGTGCCAGCAGCTTAGACGCCTACTCTGGAAACACCATATATTTT.

This clonotype was seen more than once but under ten times. The V gene is TRBV3-1, the J gene TRBJ1-2; the match to TRBD1 covers 8 bases. The CDR3 sequence is 18 residues long. The germline V gene has CDR1 LGHDT and CDR2 YNNKEL (reference sequence). V was pared by 1 base and J by 5 bases, with 15 bases of the junction left unmatched. The CDR3 DNA reads TGTGCCAGCAGCCAAGTTGTAGTACCCGGGACAGGAGATTATGGCTACACCTTC. Its translation: CASSQVVVPGTGDYGYTF.

This clonotype appeared many times. V usage is TRBV3-1 and J usage is TRBJ2-1; 9 positions match TRBD2. J lost 7 bases, V lost 1 base, and 2 bases had no gene match. This CDR3 contains 14 residues. Germline CDR1 and CDR2: LGHDT and YNNKEL (reference sequence). In DNA form, the CDR3 reads TGTGCCAGCAGCCAAGGTAGCGGGGGAAATGAGCAGTTCTTC. Its translation: CASSQGSGGNEQFF.

This chain joins TRBV14 and TRBJ2-4; perhaps TRBD1 as D (5 bases). V lost 6 bases, J lost 6 bases, and 21 bases lay in between. CDR3 length: 16 residues. The germline V gene has CDR1 SGHDN and CDR2 FVKESK. CDR3 nucleotide sequence: TGTGCCAGCAGTCCCGGAGATCAGGGTATATCAAACATTCAGTACTTC. This codes for CASSPGDQGISNIQYF.

This chain uses TRBV12-3 or TRBV12-4 with TRBJ1-1; D is undetermined. The CDR3 spans 11 residues. V lost 6 bases and J 8 bases, leaving 10 bases between the germline ends. CDR3 DNA sequence: TGTGCCAGCAGGGACCTGAGGGAAGCTTTCTTT. It encodes CASRDLREAFF.

This clonotype was detected many times. The chain combines TRBV5-1 with TRBJ2-7; 8 bases map to TRBD2. The junction had 8 bases not matched to a gene; V was cut back by 0 bases and J by 6 bases. From germline, CDR1 is SGHRS and CDR2 YFSETQ. The CDR3 spans 15 residues. The CDR3 DNA sequence: TGCGCCAGCAGCTTGGATCCTAGCGGGTCCGGCGAGCAGTACTTC. Its protein is CASSLDPSGSGEQYF.

Many counts were recorded for this clonotype. This chain connects TRBV7-2 to TRBJ2-3; 10 bases map to TRBD2. CDR1 and CDR2 (germline): SGHTA, FQGNSA. This CDR3 comprises 16 residues. V lost 5 bases, J lost 1 base, and 6 bases stayed unmatched. The CDR3 protein is CASSRNSGGGTDTQYF. The CDR3 DNA is TGTGCCAGCAGCCGAAACAGCGGGGGGGGCACAGATACGCAGTATTTT.

This clonotype has a count of ten or more. The chain couples TRBV7-8 to TRBJ2-4, with unresolved D. Deletions cut 4 bases from V and 0 bases from J, with 16 bases between. Germline V lookup: CDR1 SGHVS, CDR2 FQNEAQ. The CDR3 is 17 residues long. The CDR3 reads CASSSGTGEIAKNIQYF. In DNA, the CDR3 is TGTGCCAGCAGCTCCGGTACCGGAGAGATAGCCAAAAACATTCAGTACTTC.

This clonotype was counted a few times. The rearrangement uses TRBV5-5 and TRBJ1-2; 7 bases are shared with TRBD1. The junction had 15 bases not matched to a gene; V was cut back by 4 bases and J by 12 bases. Germline V gene sequence: CDR1 SGHKS, CDR2 YYEKEE (reference sequence). This CDR3 is 14 amino acids long. In DNA, the CDR3 is TGTGCCAGCAGCCGGTTCCAGGGGGACGGCGGGAACACCTTC. It yields the protein CASSRFQGDGGNTF. Looking up the rest from reference TRBV5-5 and TRBJ1-2 gives the full variable domain: DAGVTQSPTHLIKTRGQQVTLRCSPISGHKSVSWYQQVLGQGPQFIFQYYEKEERGRGNFPDRFSARQFPNYSSELNVNALLLGDSALYLCASSRFQGDGGNTFGSGTRLTVV.

The CDR3 nucleotides are TGTGCCAGCAGCACGGACAGGACGTTCGGCTACACCTTC. This codes for CASSTDRTFGYTF. The chain couples TRBV7-8 to TRBJ1-2, with 7 positions matching TRBD1. From germline, CDR1 is SGHVS and CDR2 FQNEAQ. The V gene end was trimmed by 5 bases and the J gene end by 8 bases; junction bases not matched to a gene: 8. The CDR3 has 13 amino acids.

V is TRBV7-9 and J is TRBJ2-7, with 7 nucleotides matching TRBD1. Trimming at V came to 3 bases and at J to 3 bases, leaving 5 bases not matched to a gene. CDR3 size: 14 residues. The germline gives CDR1 SEHNR, CDR2 FQNEAQ (reference sequence). CDR3 sequence reads: CASSFITGDYEQYV. The CDR3 nucleotides read TGTGCCAGCAGCTTTATCACAGGGGACTACGAGCAGTACGTC.

This clonotype was seen only a few times. The chain joins TRBV4-3 to TRBJ2-7, with D unresolved. Germline loops: CDR1 LGHNA, CDR2 YSLEER. V dropped 0 bases and J dropped 3 bases, with 9 bases sitting between them. This CDR3 comprises 14 residues. The CDR3 spells CASSQEGTRYEQYF. The CDR3 DNA reads TGCGCCAGCAGCCAAGAAGGCACCCGCTACGAGCAGTACTTC.

This clonotype was picked up many times. The chain joins TRBV7-2 to TRBJ2-3; 11 bases fit TRBD2. From germline, CDR1 is SGHTA and CDR2 FQGNSA. V trimming: 1 base; J trimming: 1 base; junction bases outside the gene matches: 10. This CDR3 comprises 19 residues. In DNA, the CDR3 is TGTGCCAGCAGCTTAGAGGCTAGCGGGAGGATTGCGCGCACAGATACGCAGTATTTT. As protein: CASSLEASGRIARTDTQYF.

The V call is TRBV28, the J call TRBJ2-7; TRBD1 aligns across 7 bases. The CDR3 runs to 14 residues. Per the germline V gene, CDR1 is MDHEN and CDR2 is SYDVKM. The J segment lost 3 bases and the V segment lost 6 bases, leaving 8 bases of the junction unmatched. CDR3 sequence reads: CASSLGTAVYEQYV. DNA for the CDR3: TGTGCCAGCAGCCTTGGGACAGCCGTCTACGAGCAGTACGTC.

This clonotype was detected only a few times. The V call is TRBV11-1, the J call TRBJ2-3; unclear D gene. Trimming cost V 4 bases and J 2 bases, with 13 bases left between them. This CDR3 has 15 residues. The germline CDR1 and CDR2 sequences are SGHAT and FQDESV (reference sequence). DNA for the CDR3: TGTGCCAGCAGCTCGTTACTCGGGCCCACAGATACGCAGTATTTT. Protein product: CASSSLLGPTDTQYF.

This clonotype was counted between two and nine times. The chain is built from TRBV4-1 and TRBJ1-1; no firm D call. The CDR3 runs 18 residues. CDR1 MGHRA and CDR2 YSYEKL come from the germline V gene. Trimming removed 1 base at V and 0 bases at J, with 18 bases between. CDR3 coding DNA: TGCGCCAGCAGCCAAGCCCACCGTCAACCAAACATGAACACTGAAGCTTTCTTT. This gives the protein CASSQAHRQPNMNTEAFF.

This clonotype was picked up many times. V is TRBV5-1 and J is TRBJ2-5; 10 bases match TRBD1. CDR1 is SGHRS, CDR2 YFSETQ, per germline. Trimming took 4 bases from V and 5 from J; bases not matched to a gene: 11. This CDR3 region has 16 residues. This chain's CDR3 is CASSTVTGGMMETQYF. The CDR3 DNA follows: TGCGCCAGCAGCACCGTGACAGGGGGCATGATGGAGACCCAGTACTTC.

This rearrangement joins TRBV29-1 to TRBJ2-7; D is unresolved. Germline V gene sequence: CDR1 SQVTM, CDR2 ANQGSEA. V was clipped by 2 bases and J by 6 bases, with 11 bases between them. CDR3 size: 12 residues. The CDR3 DNA follows: TGCAGCGTTGAAATAAACATGGGCGAGCAGTACTTC. Translating gives CSVEINMGEQYF.

This clonotype was seen ten or more times. A junction boundary mismatches the germline segment, possibly from a read error. The chain uses TRBV5-1 and TRBJ2-2, with a weak D call TRBD2 (6 bases). The CDR3 is 15 amino acids. Per germline, CDR1 SGHRS and CDR2 YFSETQ. The CDR3 loop is CASSPGLANTGELFF. In nucleotides, the CDR3 is TGTGCCAGCAGTCCGGGACTGGCGAACACCGGGGAGCTGTTTTTT. The entire variable domain, with the rest obtained from reference TRBV5-1 and TRBJ2-2, is as follows: KAGVTQTPRYLIKTRGQQVTLSCSPISGHRSVSWYQQTPGQGLQFLFEYFSETQRNKGNFPGRFSGRQFSNSRSEMNVSTLELGDSALYLCASSPGLANTGELFFGEGSRLTVL.

The chain joins TRBV7-2 to TRBJ2-5; D is ambiguous. V shed 5 bases and J shed 5 bases, with 9 bases lying between them. The CDR3 contains 12 residues. CDR1 is SGHTA, CDR2 FQGNSA, per germline. The CDR3 loop is CASSPIPETQYF. CDR3 bases: TGTGCCAGCAGCCCTATCCCGGAGACCCAGTACTTC. Drawing the rest from reference TRBV7-2 and TRBJ2-5, the complete variable domain is GAGVSQSPSNKVTEKGKDVELRCDPISGHTALYWYRQSLGQGLEFLIYFQGNSAPDKSGLPSDRFSAERTGGSVSTLTIQRTQQEDSAVYLCASSPIPETQYFGPGTRLLVL.

There are many counts of this clonotype. The J gene is TRBJ1-4, the V gene TRBV29-1; no firm D call. Trimming pared 7 bases from V and 5 bases from J, leaving 5 bases between. This CDR3 spans 10 amino acids. CDR1 and CDR2 from the germline V gene are SQVTM and ANQGSEA. CDR3 sequence (DNA): TGCAGCGGTGGGAATGAAAAACTGTTTTTT. It yields the protein CSGGNEKLFF.

In its sample, this clonotype was seen a few times. The V call is TRBV7-8, the J call TRBJ2-5, with TRBD1 matching 8 bases. J gave up 1 base and V 1 base, and 5 bases lay outside the gene matches. CDR1 SGHVS and CDR2 FQNEAQ come from the germline V gene. This CDR3 region has 16 residues. The CDR3 reads CASSLGDRGSQETQYF. CDR3 in DNA: TGTGCCAGCAGCTTAGGCGACAGGGGTAGCCAAGAGACCCAGTACTTC.

There are many counts of this clonotype. The V call is TRBV28, the J call TRBJ1-2, with 7 bases matching TRBD1. CDR1 and CDR2 from the germline V gene are MDHEN and SYDVKM. CDR3 length: 14 amino acids. V shed 6 bases, J shed 2 bases, and the junction held 6 bases outside the gene matches. The CDR3 loop reads CASRPGGANYGYTF. The CDR3, as DNA: TGTGCCAGCAGACCAGGGGGGGCCAACTATGGCTACACCTTC.

This clonotype was recorded a few times. The chain combines TRBV7-2 with TRBJ1-2; D uncertain. Trimming took 7 bases from V and 3 from J, leaving 15 bases between them. Germline loops: CDR1 SGHTA, CDR2 FQGNSA. The CDR3 totals 14 residues. In DNA form, the CDR3 reads TGTGCCAGCACCCCAGAGGGTTTCTACTATGGCTACACCTTC. Protein: CASTPEGFYYGYTF.

The V gene is TRBV29-1, the J gene TRBJ2-7, with D tentatively TRBD1 (5 bases). Trimming took off 5 bases at V and 2 bases at J, with 19 bases between the two ends. This CDR3 spans 15 amino acids. The germline V gene encodes CDR1 SQVTM and CDR2 ANQGSEA. CDR3 coding DNA: TGCAGCGTTCTGAAATTGCAGGGTATGGCCTACGAGCAGTACTTC. The encoded protein is CSVLKLQGMAYEQYF.

Many counts were recorded for this clonotype. The chain links TRBV5-1 to TRBJ2-1, with 7 bases fitting TRBD1. With V trimmed by 4 bases and J by 15 bases, 13 bases remained unmatched. Germline V CDR1 and CDR2: SGHRS, YFSETQ. The CDR3 sequence is 13 residues long. This chain's CDR3 is CASSPDRALLWFF. The DNA for the CDR3 is TGCGCCAGCAGCCCAGACAGGGCTCTATTATGGTTCTTC.

This clonotype was detected ten times or more. The chain uses TRBV6-6 and TRBJ2-5, with 13 nucleotides matching TRBD2. With 2 bases clipped from V and 2 bases from J, the junction kept 8 bases outside the gene matches. The CDR3 has 18 residues. Germline-derived CDR1 and CDR2 are MNHNY and SVGAGI (reference sequence). This CDR3 reads CASSYPGLAGDPQETQYF. The CDR3 DNA reads as TGTGCCAGCAGTTACCCAGGACTAGCGGGGGACCCGCAAGAGACCCAGTACTTC.